Listed below are T cell receptor beta chains from one sample, sequenced in a study of control samples from healthy donors and cancer patients. The repertoire was sequenced with immunoSEQ multiplex PCR; TCRdb's copy has only in-frame clones and lacks some. This sample has fewer than 200,000 clones, with around 90% found just once. The sample was blood. The receptors were gathered from a man aged 25 to 45 in good health. Both conserved end residues are part of each CDR3. A D gene is named only where the DNA matches it firmly. Some rows mark clone size as missing; the rest say once, few, many or name a class of expanded clone.

TGTGCCAGCAGTCGGGGGATGAACACTGAAGCTTTCTTT CASSRGMNTEAFF TRBV3-1/TRBV3-2 few TRBJ1-1 -
TGTGCCAGCAGCGCTAGAGTCGAAGCCGGGGAGCTGTTTTTT CASSARVEAGELFF TRBV9 - TRBJ2-2 -
TGTGCCAGCAGCTTACTGGTAACGGGGGGGCTAGAGACCCAGTACTTC CASSLLVTGGLETQYF TRBV7-9 - TRBJ2-5 TRBD2
TGTGCCAGCAGTTTTTCTACTAGCAATCAGCCCCAGCATTTT CASSFSTSNQPQHF TRBV28 - TRBJ1-5 -
TGCGCCAGCAGCCAAGTGTGGCAGACGGGTGCCTACGAGCAGTACTTC CASSQVWQTGAYEQYF TRBV4-1 - TRBJ2-7 -
TGTGCCAGCTCACCAGGGGTCACGAACACCGGGGAGCTGTTTTTT CASSPGVTNTGELFF TRBV18 few TRBJ2-2 -
TGTGCCACTCACGTTACAGGGAACACTGAAGCTTTCTTT CATHVTGNTEAFF TRBV10-3 - TRBJ1-1 -
TGTGCCAGCAGCCCCCGCGTGGGGCAGAGTGAGGAAGCTTTCTTT CASSPRVGQSEEAFF TRBV5-4 - TRBJ1-1 -
TGTGCCAGCAGTGAAAGGGTCAGAAGCACAGATATGCAGTATTTT CASSERVRSTDMQYF TRBV2 - TRBJ2-3 -
TGTGCCAGCAGTCCAACAGGGGGCACTTCACCCCTCCACTTT CASSPTGGTSPLHF TRBV27 - TRBJ1-6 TRBD1
TGTGCCAGCAGTTACGACGACAGGGGTGATGGCTACACCTTC CASSYDDRGDGYTF TRBV6-5 - TRBJ1-2 TRBD1
TGTGCCATCAGTGAGACGACAGGGACCGAGACCCAGTACTTC CAISETTGTETQYF TRBV10-3 - TRBJ2-5 TRBD1
TGCGCCAGCAGCCCGGGCCCGAACACCGGGGAGCTGTTTTTT CASSPGPNTGELFF TRBV5-1 - TRBJ2-2 -
TGTGCCAGCAGCTCCGACAGAAACACCGGGGAGCTGTTTTTT CASSSDRNTGELFF TRBV2 - TRBJ2-2 -
TGTGCCAGCAGCTTGGGAGGGGACGGAAATCAGCCCCAGCATTTT CASSLGGDGNQPQHF TRBV5-5 few TRBJ1-5 -
TGTGCCAGCAGCCAGACAGGGGCGTACTATGGCTACACCTTC CASSQTGAYYGYTF TRBV7-9 - TRBJ1-2 TRBD1
TGTGCTGGAGGACAGTCGAACACCGGGGAGCTGTTTTTT CAGGQSNTGELFF TRBV28 - TRBJ2-2 -
TGTGCCAGCAGCTCTCGTACTAGCGGGAAATTTGCAGATACGCAGTATTTT CASSSRTSGKFADTQYF TRBV7-2 - TRBJ2-3 TRBD2
TGTGCCAGCAGTTTATCCAAAAAAGCTTTCTTT CASSLSKKAFF TRBV12-3/TRBV12-4 medium-sized TRBJ1-1 -
TGTGCCAGCTCACCCCTGACAGGGGATGGCTACACCTTC CASSPLTGDGYTF TRBV18 - TRBJ1-2 TRBD1
TGTGCCAGCAGTGATTCGTGGTATGAGCAGTTCTTC CASSDSWYEQFF TRBV25-1 - TRBJ2-1 -
TGTGCCAGCAGCGTAGATGTGTCTTCTGGAAACACCATATATTTT CASSVDVSSGNTIYF TRBV9 - TRBJ1-3 -
TGCGCCAGCAGCTTGGACGGTGGGGCCAACGTCCTGACTTTC CASSLDGGANVLTF TRBV5-1 - TRBJ2-6 -
TGTGCCAGCAGCATCTGGACGAGGGAGACCCAGTACTTC CASSIWTRETQYF TRBV7-3 - TRBJ2-5 -
TGTGCCAGCAGTTACGACAGGGGAGCCTACAATGAGCAGTTCTTC CASSYDRGAYNEQFF TRBV3-1/TRBV3-2 - TRBJ2-1 TRBD1
TGCAGTGCTAGTCCTACCTCTAATGAAAAACTGTTTTTT CSASPTSNEKLFF TRBV20-1 once TRBJ1-4 -
TGTGCCAGCAGCCAAGACCCGAAGTGGACTGAAGCTTTCTTT CASSQDPKWTEAFF TRBV3-1/TRBV3-2 - TRBJ1-1 -
TGTGCCAGCAGCGTCCGGGACAGGGGGACCTACGAGCAGTACTTC CASSVRDRGTYEQYF TRBV11-2 - TRBJ2-7 TRBD1
TGTGCCAGCAGCTTCGGCAGGGGATATAGCAATCAGCCCCAGCATTTT CASSFGRGYSNQPQHF TRBV5-6 - TRBJ1-5 -
TGTGCCAGCAGCGGCGGGGGCGCGAGCTCCTACAATGAGCAGTTCTTC CASSGGGASSYNEQFF TRBV9 - TRBJ2-1 -
TGTGCCAGCAGCCATCCCAGATCAGATTGCCCCCAGCATTTT CASSHPRSDCPQHF TRBV21-1 - TRBJ1-5 -
TGTGCCAGCTCCCAGGGTGGGACTGAAGCTTTCTTT CASSQGGTEAFF TRBV18 - TRBJ1-1 -
TGTGCCAGCAGCTTGCCCAGCGGGAGTCTGGAGACCCAGTACTTC CASSLPSGSLETQYF TRBV5-6 - TRBJ2-5 TRBD2
TGCAGCGGGTCCAAGGGCGAAGGCACTGAAGCTTTCTTT CSGSKGEGTEAFF TRBV29-1 - TRBJ1-1 -
TGCGCCAGCAGCCGAACTGGACAGGCCACCTATAATTCACCCCTCCACTTT CASSRTGQATYNSPLHF TRBV5-1 - TRBJ1-6 TRBD1
TGTGCCAGCGGGACTTCACTGCGCTCCTATAATTCACCCCTCCACTTT CASGTSLRSYNSPLHF TRBV28 once TRBJ1-6 -
TGTGCCACCAGTTTCCAGCGGGGGAGCACAGATACGCAGTATTTT CATSFQRGSTDTQYF TRBV24-1 - TRBJ2-3 TRBD2
TGTGCCACCCACGGGCCGCAGAGCAATCAGCCCCAGCATTTT CATHGPQSNQPQHF TRBV19 - TRBJ1-5 -
TGTGCCAGCTCGCCTGACAGGGCCACCTACAAAAACATTCAGTACTTC CASSPDRATYKNIQYF TRBV18 once TRBJ2-4 TRBD1
TGTGCCAGCAGTTTACCATCTCCGGGGGTCGAACGGGACACTGAAGCTTTCTTT CASSLPSPGVERDTEAFF TRBV28 - TRBJ1-1 -
TGTGCCACCAGTGATTCGACAGGGTTGAACACTGAAGCTTTCTTT CATSDSTGLNTEAFF TRBV24-1 - TRBJ1-1 TRBD1
TGTGCCAGCAGTGAAGTCGGTAGGTTCTCCTACGAGCAGTACTTC CASSEVGRFSYEQYF TRBV6-1 - TRBJ2-7 -
TGTGCCAGCAGTGAAACGACGGGCATTAACTATGGCTACACCTTC CASSETTGINYGYTF TRBV6-1 - TRBJ1-2 -
TGTGCCAGCAGTCCCCGAGCTCCCTACAATGAGCAGTTCTTC CASSPRAPYNEQFF TRBV28 - TRBJ2-1 -
TGTGCCAGCAGCGGGGCGGGTGAGCAGTTCTTC CASSGAGEQFF TRBV11-3 - TRBJ2-1 -
TGTGCCAGCAGGCGGACTAGCGGGAGGACCAACAATGAGCAGTTCTTC CASRRTSGRTNNEQFF TRBV7-3 once TRBJ2-1 TRBD2
TGTGCCAGCAGTCAGGTTCAGAACACCGGGGAGCTGTTTTTT CASSQVQNTGELFF TRBV9 - TRBJ2-2 -
TGTGCCAGCAGCCAAGGGGGGCGAGTAAGGGATGAAGCTTTCTTT CASSQGGRVRDEAFF TRBV13 - TRBJ1-1 -
TGCGCCAGCAGGTTGACTCTAAGCTCCTACAATGAGCAGTTCTTC CASRLTLSSYNEQFF TRBV5-1 - TRBJ2-1 -
TGTGCCAGCAGTTACTACTCCAGGGGGTTTGCATCTAATGAAAAACTGTTTTTT CASSYYSRGFASNEKLFF TRBV6-2/TRBV6-3 - TRBJ1-4 TRBD1
TGTGCCAGCAGCGCCCGGTCGAACACTGAAGCTTTCTTT CASSARSNTEAFF TRBV5-4 - TRBJ1-1 -
TGTGCCAGCAGTTCCCCCTGGGCGGCCTCCTACGAGCAGTACTTC CASSSPWAASYEQYF TRBV28 - TRBJ2-7 -
TGTGCCAGCAGCTTAGGACCAGGGAGCTACACCTTC CASSLGPGSYTF TRBV11-2 once TRBJ1-2 -
TGTGCCAGCAGTGAATTGGGTACGGAAAATTCACCCCTCCACTTT CASSELGTENSPLHF TRBV6-1 - TRBJ1-6 -